This passage covers 16 T cell receptor beta chains from one sample sequenced in a study of response to subunit inactivated influenza vaccine. MiXCR, applied by TCRdb to the RT-PCR reads, yields one record per CDR3 protein. The sample has 650,000 to 700,000 distinct CDR3 sequences; approximately 14% are singletons. The sequencing used PBMCs from blood, collected about 12 days after vaccination. Receptor source: a man between 45 and 60 years old who received an inactivated influenza vaccine.

The rearrangement links TRBV5-1 to TRBJ2-3; 9 positions match TRBD2. The CDR3 extends over 13 amino acids. The ends lost 7 bases at V and 6 bases at J; junction bases unmatched: 6. The V gene's germline CDR1 is SGHRS and CDR2 YFSETQ. The CDR3 here is CASWALAGDTQYF. The CDR3 DNA reads as TGCGCCAGCTGGGCCCTAGCGGGGGATACGCAGTATTTT.

This rearrangement joins TRBV5-1 to TRBJ2-3; TRBD1 matches 7 bases. Unmatched junction bases numbered 11, after V lost 4 bases and J lost 6 bases. CDR1 and CDR2 (germline): SGHRS, YFSETQ. The CDR3 is made up of 15 amino acids. CDR3 sequence: CASSLGTVGLDTQYF. The CDR3 DNA reads TGCGCCAGCAGCCTCGGGACAGTTGGATTGGATACGCAGTATTTT. Combining the CDR3 with reference TRBV5-1 and TRBJ2-3 gives the whole variable domain KAGVTQTPRYLIKTRGQQVTLSCSPISGHRSVSWYQQTPGQGLQFLFEYFSETQRNKGNFPGRFSGRQFSNSRSEMNVSTLELGDSALYLCASSLGTVGLDTQYFGPGTRLTVL.

The J gene is TRBJ2-5, the V gene TRBV5-1; D not resolved. Between the trimmed V and J ends, which lost 3 bases and 5 bases, there was a span of 11 bases. The V gene's germline CDR1 is SGHRS and CDR2 YFSETQ. The CDR3 loop spans 13 amino acids. CDR3 residues: CASSSKGAETQYF. For the CDR3, the DNA is TGCGCCAGCAGCTCGAAGGGTGCTGAGACCCAGTACTTC.

V gene TRBV24-1 combines with J gene TRBJ2-7; tentative D call: TRBD2 (5 bases). This CDR3 is built from 11 residues. Germline V gene sequence: CDR1 KGHDR, CDR2 SFDVKD. Trimming took 9 bases from V and 7 from J, leaving 12 bases between them. CDR3 in amino acids: CATAAGSEQYF. Here the CDR3 DNA reads TGTGCCACCGCGGCTGGGAGTGAGCAGTACTTC.

This chain joins TRBV5-4 and TRBJ2-5; D call uncertain. In germline, CDR1 is SGHNT, CDR2 YYREEE (reference sequence). The CDR3 contains 11 residues. The CDR3 nucleotides read TGTGGAATAACTTTGCAAGAGACCCAGTACTTC. It specifies CGITLQETQYF. Filled out from reference TRBV5-4 and TRBJ2-5, the complete variable domain reads ETGVTQSPTHLIKTRGQQVTLRCSSQSGHNTVSWYQQALGQGPQFIFQYYREEENGRGNFPPRFSGLQFPNYSSELNVNALELDDSALYLCGITLQETQYFGPGTRLLVL.

The sample holds a few counts of this clonotype. The chain has TRBV5-5 and TRBJ2-7, with a weak D call TRBD1 (6 bases). Between the trimmed V and J ends, which lost 0 bases and 5 bases, there was a span of 9 bases. The CDR3 runs 13 residues. Germline V gives CDR1 SGHKS, CDR2 YYEKEE (reference sequence). DNA of the CDR3: TGTGCCAGCAGCTTGGTGGGGGCGGACGAGCAGTACTTC. Translation: CASSLVGADEQYF.

This clonotype appeared a few times. The J gene is TRBJ1-2, the V gene TRBV7-9; no clear D gene. In germline, CDR1 is SEHNR, CDR2 FQNEAQ (reference sequence). V was clipped by 1 base and J by 8 bases, with 17 bases between them. CDR3 length equals 15 residues. The CDR3 here is CASSLVREVGRGYTF. In nucleotides, the CDR3 is TGTGCCAGCAGCTTAGTACGCGAGGTCGGGCGCGGCTACACCTTC.

This chain links TRBV20-1 with TRBJ1-5; maybe TRBD1 (6 bases). Germline V gives CDR1 DFQATT, CDR2 SNEGSKA (reference sequence). V was shortened by 0 bases and J by 5 bases, with 14 bases between the two germline ends. This CDR3 region has 15 residues. CDR3 loop: CSARDGRDIDQPQHF. In nucleotides, the CDR3 is TGCAGTGCTAGAGATGGTCGGGACATAGATCAGCCCCAGCATTTT.

This clonotype was observed many times. This CDR3 reads CASSPRTSAADTQYF. The DNA for the CDR3 is TGTGCCAGCAGTCCACGGACTAGCGCCGCAGATACGCAGTATTTT. The chain has TRBV12-3 or TRBV12-4 and TRBJ2-3; 9 nucleotides line up with TRBD2. The ends lost 5 bases at V and 4 bases at J; junction bases unmatched: 7. The CDR3 is 15 residues long.

This clonotype was observed at least ten times. V gene TRBV12-3 or TRBV12-4 combines with J gene TRBJ1-5, with 8 bases fitting TRBD1. This CDR3 has 15 residues. Unmatched junction bases numbered 13, after V lost 6 bases and J lost 9 bases. For the CDR3, the DNA is TGTGCCAGCAGCCCCCGTCAGGGGGCCGTGGGGCCCCAGCATTTT. Its protein is CASSPRQGAVGPQHF.

A few counts support this clonotype. As DNA, the CDR3 is TGTGCCAGCAGCTTAGCACAGGGTGCAACTAATGAAAAACTGTTTTTT. Translating gives CASSLAQGATNEKLFF. This sequence joins TRBV7-2 and TRBJ1-4; a possible D gene is TRBD1 (6 bases). The length of the CDR3 is 16 residues. Trimming took 0 bases from V and 0 from J, leaving 8 bases between them. Germline loops: CDR1 SGHTA, CDR2 FQGNSA.

The rearrangement joins TRBV30 to TRBJ2-1; the D gene could be TRBD1 or TRBD2 (5 bases each). Trimming cost V 5 bases and J 10 bases, with 18 bases left between them. CDR1 is GTSNPN and CDR2 is SVGIG in the germline V gene (reference sequence). The CDR3 covers 13 residues. CDR3 coding DNA: TGTGCCTGGGGATGGGACCGAGGAAAGGAGCAGTTCTTC. Its protein is CAWGWDRGKEQFF.

This clonotype was found a few times. The genes are TRBV6-5 and TRBJ2-1, with D maybe TRBD1 (5 bases). Germline V CDR1 and CDR2: MNHEY, SVGAGI. The CDR3 extends over 12 amino acids. The ends were cut back, 5 bases at V and 12 bases at J, with 14 bases in the middle. In nucleotides, the CDR3 is TGTGCCAGCAGTACTGGCAGGGTCGGGCAGTTCTTC. This codes for CASSTGRVGQFF.

This clonotype has just a few counts. V gene TRBV12-3 or TRBV12-4 combines with J gene TRBJ2-2; tentatively, D is TRBD1 (7 bases). The CDR3 totals 15 residues. Between the trimmed V and J ends, which lost 7 bases and 6 bases, there was a span of 18 bases. DNA for the CDR3: TGTGCCAGCAAGGAAGTAGCAGGGGGGCCCGGGGAGCTGTTTTTT. Translating gives CASKEVAGGPGELFF.

This rearrangement joins TRBV9 to TRBJ2-3, with D maybe TRBD1 (6 bases). CDR3 length: 15 residues. Germline V gives CDR1 SGDLS, CDR2 YYNGEE. The ends were cut back, 5 bases at V and 2 bases at J, with 15 bases in the middle. The DNA for the CDR3 is TGTGCCAGCAGACCAACAGGGACCGACACAGATACGCAGTATTTT. Its protein product is CASRPTGTDTDTQYF.

V and J are TRBV5-4 and TRBJ2-1, with D hard to call. Deletions cut 0 bases from V and 8 bases from J, with 18 bases between. This CDR3 has 16 amino acids. Germline V gene sequence: CDR1 SGHNT, CDR2 YYREEE (reference sequence). In nucleotides, the CDR3 is TGTGCCAGCAGCTTGGGTAGGACCCGAGTGGACCATGAGCAGTTCTTC. This encodes CASSLGRTRVDHEQFF.